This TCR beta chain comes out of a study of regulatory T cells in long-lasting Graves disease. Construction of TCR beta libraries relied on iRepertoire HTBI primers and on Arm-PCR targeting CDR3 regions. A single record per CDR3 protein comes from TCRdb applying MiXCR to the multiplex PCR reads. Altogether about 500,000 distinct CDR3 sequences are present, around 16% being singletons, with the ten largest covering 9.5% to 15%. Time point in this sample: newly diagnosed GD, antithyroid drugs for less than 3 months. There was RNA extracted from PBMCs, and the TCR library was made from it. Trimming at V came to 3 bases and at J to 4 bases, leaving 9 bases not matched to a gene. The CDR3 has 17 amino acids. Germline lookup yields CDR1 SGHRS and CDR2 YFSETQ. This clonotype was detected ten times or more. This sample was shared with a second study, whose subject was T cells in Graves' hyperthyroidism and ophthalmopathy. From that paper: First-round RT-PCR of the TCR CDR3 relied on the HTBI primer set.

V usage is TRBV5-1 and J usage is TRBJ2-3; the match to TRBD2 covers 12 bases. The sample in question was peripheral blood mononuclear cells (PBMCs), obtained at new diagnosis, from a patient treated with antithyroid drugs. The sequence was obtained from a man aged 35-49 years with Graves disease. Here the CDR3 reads CASSSRTSGIYPDTQYF. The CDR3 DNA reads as TGCGCCAGCAGCTCCAGGACTAGCGGGATCTATCCAGATACGCAGTATTTT.